Each of the 28 T cell receptor beta chains below was sequenced from the same sample in a study of blood T cell repertoires in COVID-19 (dated by TCRdb to about 2020). Library creation used the immunoSEQ multiplex PCR assay. In its TCRdb copy, this immuneACCESS table keeps in-frame sequences only and misses some clones. Where compared with another copy, unresolved V genes explain less than half of these, and the others have no known cause. In this sample the table shows some 240,000 clones, around four fifths of which occur a single time. The ten top clones hold roughly 4% of the sample. The sequenced material came from PBMCs or T cells enriched from blood (not recorded which). These receptors were collected from a man aged 25 to 40 with acute COVID-19.

The chain links TRBV7-9 to TRBJ1-1; unclear D gene. Germline V gene sequence: CDR1 SEHNR, CDR2 FQNEAQ (reference sequence). The ends were cut back, 1 base at V and 4 bases at J, with 7 bases in the middle. This CDR3 is built from 13 residues. The CDR3 loop reads CASSLGTVTEAFF. CDR3 DNA sequence: TGTGCCAGCAGCTTAGGAACTGTCACTGAAGCTTTCTTT.

This clone has just one count. V gene TRBV29-1 combines with J gene TRBJ2-1; 11 bases agree with TRBD2. The CDR3 length is 13 residues. Looked up from germline, CDR1 is SQVTM and CDR2 is ANQGSEA. The DNA of the CDR3 is TGCGGGGCCGGGACTAGCGGCTACAATGAGCAGTTCTTC. This gives the protein CGAGTSGYNEQFF.

This chain uses TRBV5-1 with TRBJ2-3; 7 nucleotides match TRBD1. The junction had 4 bases not matched to a gene; V was cut back by 0 bases and J by 0 bases. The germline V gene encodes CDR1 SGHRS and CDR2 YFSETQ. This CDR3 has 16 amino acids. The DNA of the CDR3 is TGCGCCAGCAGCTTGGACAGGGGAACTAGCACAGATACGCAGTATTTT. The encoded protein is CASSLDRGTSTDTQYF.

The count of this clone is one. The gene calls are TRBV5-6 and TRBJ1-3; 10 nucleotides line up with TRBD1. J gave up 5 bases and V 4 bases, and 12 bases lay outside the gene matches. The CDR3 is 17 residues long. Germline V CDR1 and CDR2: SGHDT, YYEEEE. CDR3 nucleotide sequence: TGTGCCAGCAGCCCGCTCCGGACAGGGGGTAGGAGAAACACCATATATTTT. This gives the protein CASSPLRTGGRRNTIYF.

The chain employs TRBV19 and TRBJ1-5; D perhaps matches TRBD1 (6 bases). CDR1 and CDR2 from the germline V gene are LNHDA and SQIVND (reference sequence). The CDR3 loop spans 15 amino acids. V was pared by 3 bases and J by 5 bases, with 14 bases between. The CDR3 loop is CASSMAGQKHQPQHF. DNA of the CDR3: TGTGCCAGTAGTATGGCCGGACAGAAGCATCAGCCCCAGCATTTT.

J is TRBJ1-1 and V is TRBV10-3, with D perhaps TRBD1 (6 bases). The V and J ends lost 0 bases and 6 bases respectively, with 14 bases between them. Germline V gene lookup returns CDR1 ENHRY and CDR2 SYGVKD. This CDR3 is 15 amino acids long. CDR3 residues: CAISESGRGAPEAFF. CDR3 bases: TGTGCCATCAGTGAGTCGGGACGGGGGGCCCCTGAAGCTTTCTTT.

This chain uses TRBV14 with TRBJ2-7, with TRBD1 identical over 12 bases. Germline-derived CDR1 and CDR2 are SGHDN and FVKESK. V dropped 6 bases and J dropped 3; count of bases not matched to a gene: 15. The CDR3 is made up of 18 amino acids. This chain's CDR3 is CASRESLPGTGGFYEQYV. CDR3 sequence (DNA): TGTGCCAGCAGAGAAAGCCTCCCCGGGACAGGGGGCTTCTACGAGCAGTACGTC.

This rearrangement joins TRBV28 to TRBJ1-5, with a weak D call TRBD1 (5 bases). V was cut by 2 bases and J by 5 bases, with 10 bases left in between. CDR1 is MDHEN, CDR2 SYDVKM, per germline. CDR3 length: 14 amino acids. CDR3: CASSLGGGDQPQHF. DNA for the CDR3: TGTGCCAGCAGTTTAGGGGGAGGGGATCAGCCCCAGCATTTT.

Points on this clone: Other DNA sequences in this specimen translate into the identical CDR3. J is TRBJ1-1 and V is TRBV6-5; 9 bases map to TRBD1. The germline gives CDR1 MNHEY, CDR2 SVGAGI. CDR3 length: 14 residues. The trim removed 2 bases at V and 6 bases at J, leaving 4 bases unmatched. The CDR3 region is CASSYDRGGSEAFF. CDR3 coding DNA: TGTGCCAGCAGTTACGACAGGGGGGGTTCTGAAGCTTTCTTT.

The count of this clone is one. CDR3 loop: CASSYLGLADEQFF. DNA for the CDR3: TGTGCCAGCAGTTACTTGGGACTAGCAGATGAGCAGTTCTTC. The chain employs TRBV6-5 and TRBJ2-1, with 9 bases that match TRBD2. CDR1 MNHEY and CDR2 SVGAGI come from the germline V gene. V lost 1 base to trimming and J lost 8 bases; unmatched junction nucleotides: 3. There are 14 residues in the CDR3.

The chain has TRBV6-1 and TRBJ1-5; a possible D gene is TRBD1 (5 bases). V gave up 3 bases and J gave up 0 bases, with 9 bases separating them. Germline CDR1 is MNHNS and CDR2 is SASEGT. This CDR3 has 15 residues. For the CDR3, the DNA is TGTGCCAGCAGTGAGGACAAAATTAGCAATCAGCCCCAGCATTTT. It is translated as CASSEDKISNQPQHF.

The gene calls are TRBV5-1 and TRBJ2-3, with D maybe TRBD2 (5 bases). Germline V gene sequence: CDR1 SGHRS, CDR2 YFSETQ. This CDR3 has 15 residues. V was shortened by 6 bases and J by 0 bases, with 14 bases between the two germline ends. CDR3 in DNA: TGCGCCAGCACTGATGCCCCGGGGAGCACAGATACGCAGTATTTT. It translates to CASTDAPGSTDTQYF.

Only one count was recorded for this clone. The chain recombines TRBV12-5 with TRBJ1-1; 7 bases are a match to TRBD1. Trimming at V came to 1 base and at J to 5 bases, leaving 7 bases not matched to a gene. In germline, CDR1 is LGHNT, CDR2 FRNRAP. The CDR3 totals 15 residues. CDR3 nucleotide sequence: TGTGCTAGTGGTTTGGACATACAGGGGATGACTGAAGCTTTCTTT. Its protein is CASGLDIQGMTEAFF.

In its sample, this clone was seen a few times. The rearrangement uses TRBV5-4 and TRBJ2-5; no clear D gene. Trimming removed 5 bases from V and 5 bases from J, with 16 bases in between. Germline V CDR1 and CDR2: SGHNT, YYREEE (reference sequence). The CDR3 contains 14 residues. The CDR3 coding sequence is TGTGCCAGCAGTCGAGAGGTCCAGAGGGAGACCCAGTACTTC. This encodes CASSREVQRETQYF.

The chain uses TRBV24-1 and TRBJ1-1; TRBD1 matches at 9 bases. The CDR3 runs 20 residues. Trimming took 8 bases from V and 1 from J; bases not matched to a gene: 22. Germline V gene sequence: CDR1 KGHDR, CDR2 SFDVKD. CDR3 nucleotide sequence: TGTGCCACCAAACAACAGGGGGCGCTTGATAAGCTAGGGGCGAACACTGAAGCTTTCTTT. This encodes CATKQQGALDKLGANTEAFF.

The CDR3 reads CASSISGTGPFSGNTIYF. The CDR3 DNA reads TGTGCCAGTAGTATCTCCGGGACAGGCCCCTTCTCTGGAAACACCATATATTTT. V gene TRBV19 combines with J gene TRBJ1-3; TRBD1 matches 8 bases. With 3 bases clipped from V and 0 bases from J, the junction kept 10 bases outside the gene matches. This CDR3 comprises 18 residues. Germline V lookup: CDR1 LNHDA, CDR2 SQIVND (reference sequence).

The J gene is TRBJ1-6, the V gene TRBV7-9, with TRBD1 identical over 7 bases. The CDR3 contains 15 residues. Losses at the gene ends were 5 bases for V and 6 bases for J; bases not matched to a gene: 7. Germline loops: CDR1 SEHNR, CDR2 FQNEAQ (reference sequence). This CDR3 is CASSALRDSNSPLHF. The CDR3 region has the DNA TGTGCCAGCAGCGCACTCCGGGACAGTAATTCACCCCTCCACTTT.

The genes are TRBV19 and TRBJ1-2; 9 nucleotides align to TRBD1. This CDR3 contains 14 residues. Germline V CDR1 and CDR2: LNHDA, SQIVND (reference sequence). The J segment lost 6 bases and the V segment lost 6 bases, leaving 8 bases of the junction unmatched. The CDR3 bases are TGTGCCAGTAGAGGGACAGGGAGGTGGAATGGCTACACCTTC. This sequence encodes CASRGTGRWNGYTF.

The V and J genes are TRBV2 and TRBJ2-4, with TRBD1 identical over 10 bases. V trimming: 8 bases; J trimming: 8 bases; junction bases outside the gene matches: 12. The CDR3 is 15 amino acids. The germline CDR1 and CDR2 sequences are SNHLY and FYNNEI. CDR3 amino acids: CASLRDRGWEYIQYF. DNA for the CDR3: TGTGCCAGCCTCCGGGACAGGGGATGGGAATACATTCAGTACTTC. The entire variable domain, with the rest obtained from reference TRBV2 and TRBJ2-4, is as follows: EPEVTQTPSHQVTQMGQEVILRCVPISNHLYFYWYRQILGQKVEFLVSFYNNEISEKSEIFDDQFSVERPDGSNFTLKIRSTKLEDSAMYFCASLRDRGWEYIQYFGAGTRLSVL.

The V gene is TRBV5-8, the J gene TRBJ1-3; D is ambiguous. The CDR3 loop spans 14 amino acids. Trimming stripped 2 bases from V and 1 base from J, with 7 bases between. CDR1 is SGHTS and CDR2 is YDEGEE in the germline V gene. The CDR3 DNA follows: TGTGCCAGCAGCTTCTATTTGTCTGGAAACACCATATATTTT. It codes for CASSFYLSGNTIYF.

The gene calls are TRBV28 and TRBJ2-7; TRBD2 is a possible D gene (5 bases). The CDR3 has 13 amino acids. V shed 8 bases and J shed 3 bases, with 14 bases lying between them. Germline loops: CDR1 MDHEN, CDR2 SYDVKM. The CDR3 DNA sequence: TGTGCCAGCTCCACGACGGGAAACTACGAGCAGTACGTC. Its translation is CASSTTGNYEQYV.

The gene calls are TRBV7-6 and TRBJ1-4, with 10 bases aligning to TRBD1. The CDR3 extends over 15 amino acids. Germline V gene data show CDR1 as SGHVS and CDR2 as FNYEAQ. V shed 6 bases, J shed 8 bases, and the junction held 9 bases outside the gene matches. CDR3 amino acids: CASRSGGQGNEKLFF. DNA of the CDR3: TGTGCCAGCAGGTCCGGGGGACAGGGGAACGAAAAACTGTTTTTT.

This chain uses TRBV29-1 with TRBJ1-4, with 7 bases fitting TRBD1. Germline V gives CDR1 SQVTM, CDR2 ANQGSEA. The CDR3 runs 14 residues. The J segment lost 4 bases and the V segment lost 4 bases, leaving 6 bases of the junction unmatched. CDR3 loop: CSVGLGTVNEKLFF. The CDR3 DNA is TGCAGCGTTGGTCTCGGGACAGTTAATGAAAAACTGTTTTTT.

The chain employs TRBV7-2 and TRBJ2-1, with 11 bases matching TRBD2. CDR1 and CDR2 from the germline V gene are SGHTA and FQGNSA. The J segment lost 10 bases and the V segment lost 1 base, leaving 9 bases of the junction unmatched. The CDR3 is 16 amino acids. The CDR3 region has the DNA TGTGCCAGCAGCTTAGAGGGTAGCGGGAGGGTTTCGGAGCAGTTCTTC. Protein: CASSLEGSGRVSEQFF.

The chain recombines TRBV14 with TRBJ2-1; tentatively, D is TRBD2 (6 bases). Germline CDR1 reads SGHDN; CDR2 reads FVKESK. The ends were cut back, 4 bases at V and 5 bases at J, with 15 bases in the middle. This CDR3 comprises 15 residues. The CDR3 protein is CASSPYRSGNNEQFF. Written as DNA, the CDR3 is TGTGCCAGCAGCCCTTACCGTAGCGGTAACAATGAGCAGTTCTTC.

The CDR3 sequence is CASSLGQASSGNTIYF. CDR3 bases: TGTGCCAGCAGCCTGGGACAGGCGAGCTCTGGAAACACCATATATTTT. This chain uses TRBV11-3 with TRBJ1-3; 8 bases map to TRBD1. The ends lost 5 bases at V and 0 bases at J; junction bases unmatched: 6. Germline values: CDR1 SGHNT, CDR2 YENEEA. The CDR3 covers 16 residues.

The chain employs TRBV28 and TRBJ1-5; D gene uncertain. V lost 8 bases, J lost 0 bases, and 5 bases lay in between. The germline V gene has CDR1 MDHEN and CDR2 SYDVKM. The CDR3 is made up of 12 amino acids. Here the CDR3 DNA reads TGTGCCAGCCAGGATAGCAATCAGCCCCAGCATTTT. Protein: CASQDSNQPQHF. The entire variable domain, with the rest obtained from reference TRBV28 and TRBJ1-5, is as follows: DVKVTQSSRYLVKRTGEKVFLECVQDMDHENMFWYRQDPGLGLRLIYFSYDVKMKEKGDIPEGYSVSREKKERFSLILESASTNQTSMYLCASQDSNQPQHFGDGTRLSIL.

This clone was observed a few times. The CDR3 coding sequence is TGCGCCAGCAGCCAAGGAGGCGCACTAGCGGATGGGGATACGCAGTATTTT. Its translation is CASSQGGALADGDTQYF. The chain joins TRBV4-1 to TRBJ2-3; 8 bases align to TRBD2. J was trimmed by 6 bases and V by 1 base; bases with no gene match: 12. CDR3 length: 17 residues. Germline assignment: CDR1 MGHRA and CDR2 YSYEKL.